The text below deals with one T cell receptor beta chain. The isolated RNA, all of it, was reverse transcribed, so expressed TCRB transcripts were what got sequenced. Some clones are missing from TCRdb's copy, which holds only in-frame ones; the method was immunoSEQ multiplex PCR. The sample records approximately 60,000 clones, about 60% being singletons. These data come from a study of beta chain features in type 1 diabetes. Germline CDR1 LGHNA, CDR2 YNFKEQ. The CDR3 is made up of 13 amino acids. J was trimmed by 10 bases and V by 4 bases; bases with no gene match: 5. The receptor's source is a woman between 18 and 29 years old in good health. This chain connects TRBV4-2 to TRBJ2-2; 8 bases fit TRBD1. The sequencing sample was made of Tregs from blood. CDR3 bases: TGTGCCAGCAGCCGGACAGGGCTCGCGGAGCTGTTTTTT. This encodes CASSRTGLAELFF.